What follows are 25 T cell receptor beta chains derived from one specimen sequenced in a study of beta chain features in type 1 diabetes. Study-wide findings and caveats: Shorter TCRB CDR3s, moderately but significantly so, marked every one of the four CD4+ subsets in Type 1 diabetes patients.

The antigens of these receptors remain unknown. Every isolated RNA sample was fully reverse transcribed, so sequencing captured expressed TCRB transcripts. Assay: immunoSEQ multiplex PCR; the TCRdb copy retains only in-frame clones and omits some. The sample carries some 280,000 clones, roughly 13% recorded once. The specimen sequenced was naive CD4+ T cells from blood. All receptors come from a man aged 25-45 years with type 1 diabetes.

The table lists this clone with a few counts. The chain is built from TRBV7-2 and TRBJ2-1; a weak D match, TRBD1 (5 bases). This CDR3 contains 13 residues. Trimming pared 5 bases from V and 3 bases from J, leaving 8 bases between. Germline lookup yields CDR1 SGHTA and CDR2 FQGNSA. The CDR3 nucleotides read TGTGCCAGCAGCCACGACAGCTACAATGAGCAGTTCTTC. Protein product: CASSHDSYNEQFF.

This clone was seen a handful of times. The V call is TRBV29-1, the J call TRBJ1-2; 7 positions match TRBD1. Losses at the gene ends were 4 bases for V and 4 bases for J; bases not matched to a gene: 3. This CDR3 is 12 amino acids long. Per germline, CDR1 SQVTM and CDR2 ANQGSEA. The CDR3, as DNA: TGCAGCGTTGGGGGACAGCTCTATGGCTACACCTTC. This gives the protein CSVGGQLYGYTF.

The V gene is TRBV19, the J gene TRBJ1-5; D perhaps matches TRBD1 (5 bases). The CDR3 sequence is 14 residues long. Between the trimmed V and J ends, which lost 11 bases and 9 bases, there was a span of 23 bases. Germline CDR1 reads LNHDA; CDR2 reads SQIVND (reference sequence). The CDR3 loop is CAGGSTGSTGPQHF. In DNA, the CDR3 is TGTGCCGGGGGGTCGACTGGATCTACGGGGCCCCAGCATTTT.

This clone was observed a handful of times. The CDR3 loop reads CASSIGGQWTYEQYF. The DNA of the CDR3 is TGTGCCAGTAGTATTGGCGGCCAGTGGACCTACGAGCAGTACTTC. The chain recombines TRBV19 with TRBJ2-7; D gene unclear. Trimming stripped 3 bases from V and 2 bases from J, with 14 bases between. CDR3 length equals 15 residues. Germline CDR1 reads LNHDA; CDR2 reads SQIVND (reference sequence).

The chain recombines TRBV2 with TRBJ2-6; D remains unclear. CDR1 is SNHLY, CDR2 FYNNEI, per germline. V was trimmed by 2 bases and J by 2 bases, leaving 4 bases between them. This CDR3 is built from 14 residues. DNA of the CDR3: TGTGCCAGCAGTGAACTTACTGGGGCCAACGTCCTGACTTTC. Protein sequence: CASSELTGANVLTF.

The table lists this clone with a few counts. The rearrangement links TRBV2 to TRBJ2-3, with TRBD1 identical over 7 bases. From germline, CDR1 is SNHLY and CDR2 FYNNEI. The CDR3 is 13 amino acids. The junction had 9 bases not matched to a gene; V was cut back by 9 bases and J by 6 bases. As DNA, the CDR3 is TGTGCCAGTACTGAACAGGGGTCGGATACGCAGTATTTT. The encoded protein is CASTEQGSDTQYF. Together with reference TRBV2 and TRBJ2-3, the CDR3 gives the full variable domain: EPEVTQTPSHQVTQMGQEVILRCVPISNHLYFYWYRQILGQKVEFLVSFYNNEISEKSEIFDDQFSVERPDGSNFTLKIRSTKLEDSAMYFCASTEQGSDTQYFGPGTRLTVL.

The sample holds a few counts of this clone. The DNA of the CDR3 is TGCGCCAGCAGCCAGGGACAGGGGCTGTCCGAGCAGTACTTC. Protein sequence: CASSQGQGLSEQYF. The J gene is TRBJ2-7, the V gene TRBV4-3; 10 nucleotides agree with TRBD1. Trimming removed 3 bases from V and 6 bases from J; junction bases left unmatched: 5. Germline loops: CDR1 LGHNA, CDR2 YSLEER. The CDR3 has 14 residues.

The chain couples TRBV7-9 to TRBJ2-1; 8 bases match TRBD1. The CDR3 totals 14 residues. The V segment lost 3 bases and the J segment 10 bases; nucleotides outside the gene matches: 8. In germline, CDR1 is SEHNR, CDR2 FQNEAQ (reference sequence). CDR3 region: CASSFTGGSREQFF. DNA of the CDR3: TGTGCCAGCAGCTTCACAGGGGGTTCAAGAGAGCAGTTCTTC.

The V and J genes are TRBV28 and TRBJ2-1; the match to TRBD2 covers 7 bases. V shed 6 bases, J shed 6 bases, and the junction held 8 bases outside the gene matches. The germline CDR1 and CDR2 sequences are MDHEN and SYDVKM. The CDR3 is 14 amino acids. This CDR3 is CASSFAGLTNEQFF. As DNA, the CDR3 is TGTGCCAGCAGCTTCGCGGGACTAACCAATGAGCAGTTCTTC.

The chain couples TRBV20-1 to TRBJ1-2; D remains unclear. The CDR3 has 11 residues. V shed 5 bases and J shed 8 bases, with 12 bases lying between them. The germline V gene has CDR1 DFQATT and CDR2 SNEGSKA (reference sequence). In nucleotides, the CDR3 is TGCAGTGCTCGAACGTCGAGAGGCTACACCTTC. This sequence encodes CSARTSRGYTF.

The chain links TRBV7-2 to TRBJ2-7; tentatively, D is TRBD1 (5 bases). V dropped 1 base and J dropped 5 bases, with 12 bases sitting between them. There are 14 residues in the CDR3. CDR1 is SGHTA, CDR2 FQGNSA, per germline. Written as DNA, the CDR3 is TGTGCCAGCAGCTTAGGGGGCCCCCCGGACGAGCAGTACTTC. It codes for CASSLGGPPDEQYF.

This clone showed up just a few times. Other DNA variants within this sample encode the same CDR3. V gene TRBV18 combines with J gene TRBJ2-1; 9 bases match TRBD2. The CDR3 runs to 15 residues. Trimming removed 2 bases from V and 6 bases from J; junction bases left unmatched: 5. The germline CDR1 and CDR2 sequences are KGHSH and LQKENI. CDR3 sequence reads: CASSPGLAGSNEQFF. CDR3 nucleotide sequence: TGTGCCAGCTCACCAGGGCTAGCGGGAAGCAATGAGCAGTTCTTC.

This chain's CDR3 is CASSDTGQYEQYF. In nucleotides, the CDR3 is TGTGCCAGCAGCGACACGGGACAGTACGAGCAGTACTTC. The chain recombines TRBV2 with TRBJ2-7, with 7 bases matching TRBD1. V lost 6 bases and J lost 4; bases outside the gene matches: 6. The CDR3 extends over 13 amino acids. Germline values: CDR1 SNHLY, CDR2 FYNNEI.

This clone was seen a handful of times. The rearrangement links TRBV29-1 to TRBJ2-7, with TRBD1 matching over 9 bases. This CDR3 has 12 amino acids. V was pared by 7 bases and J by 3 bases, with 4 bases of the junction left unmatched. Germline CDR1 reads SQVTM; CDR2 reads ANQGSEA. The CDR3 coding sequence is TGCAGCGGAGTGACAGGGGGCTACGAGCAGTACTTC. Amino acids: CSGVTGGYEQYF.

This clone was observed a few times. The V call is TRBV9, the J call TRBJ2-5, with a tentative D call TRBD1 (6 bases). CDR1 is SGDLS, CDR2 YYNGEE, per germline. V was cut by 7 bases and J by 2 bases, with 18 bases left in between. The CDR3 is made up of 15 amino acids. This CDR3 is CASGTQGGAQETQYF. CDR3 nucleotide sequence: TGTGCCAGCGGGACACAAGGAGGTGCTCAAGAGACCCAGTACTTC. Variable domain in full (rest from reference TRBV9 and TRBJ2-5): DSGVTQTPKHLITATGQRVTLRCSPRSGDLSVYWYQQSLDQGLQFLIQYYNGEERAKGNILERFSAQQFPDLHSELNLSSLELGDSALYFCASGTQGGAQETQYFGPGTRLLVL.

The chain joins TRBV18 to TRBJ1-5, with a possible D match to TRBD1 (5 bases). V lost 5 bases and J lost 7, with 18 bases in between. Germline CDR1 KGHSH, CDR2 LQKENI. The CDR3 is 15 amino acids. The CDR3 here is CASSTGGMRGQPQHF. CDR3 DNA sequence: TGTGCCAGCTCAACCGGGGGAATGCGGGGGCAGCCCCAGCATTTT.

This clone was counted a few times. V and J are TRBV7-8 and TRBJ2-4; D may be TRBD2 (5 bases). Trimming pared 8 bases from V and 2 bases from J, leaving 16 bases between. CDR3 size: 15 residues. CDR1 SGHVS and CDR2 FQNEAQ come from the germline V gene. CDR3 sequence reads: CASSDYSPPKNIQYF. Written as DNA, the CDR3 is TGTGCCAGCTCCGACTACTCCCCCCCCAAAAACATTCAGTACTTC.

This sequence joins TRBV28 and TRBJ2-7; 7 bases fit TRBD1. The germline CDR1 and CDR2 sequences are MDHEN and SYDVKM. The CDR3 has 13 residues. With V trimmed by 10 bases and J by 5 bases, 11 bases remained unmatched. The CDR3 nucleotides are TGTGCCACCGAGACAGGGCCTGGGGACGAGCAGTACTTC. Translated: CATETGPGDEQYF.

The chain has TRBV7-3 and TRBJ2-7; 14 bases agree with TRBD2. V lost 5 bases, J lost 5 bases, and 2 bases stayed unmatched. Germline-derived CDR1 and CDR2 are SGHTA and FQGTGA. The CDR3 has 14 residues. CDR3 residues: CASSRGLAGDEQYF. In DNA, the CDR3 is TGTGCCAGCAGCCGGGGACTAGCGGGAGACGAGCAGTACTTC.

This clone occurred a few times. V usage is TRBV11-2 and J usage is TRBJ2-1; weak D call: TRBD1 (6 bases). CDR1 SGHAT and CDR2 FQNNGV come from the germline V gene. The CDR3 consists of 15 residues. The V gene lost 3 bases and the J gene lost 8 bases, with 17 bases spanning the gap. Here the CDR3 DNA reads TGTGCCAGCAGCTTTTACAGGGCCTATACGGATGAGCAGTTCTTC. Its translation: CASSFYRAYTDEQFF. Using reference TRBV11-2 and TRBJ2-1 for the parts outside the CDR3, the full variable domain is EAGVAQSPRYKIIEKRQSVAFWCNPISGHATLYWYQQILGQGPKLLIQFQNNGVVDDSQLPKDRFSAERLKGVDSTLKIQPAKLEDSAVYLCASSFYRAYTDEQFFGPGTRLTVL.

V usage is TRBV4-2 and J usage is TRBJ2-6; TRBD1 might be the D (5 bases). V was shortened by 8 bases and J by 0 bases, with 14 bases between the two germline ends. Germline lookup yields CDR1 LGHNA and CDR2 YNFKEQ. The CDR3 has 16 residues. DNA of the CDR3: TGTGCCAGCCGCAGGGAAGTAAACTCTGGGGCCAACGTCCTGACTTTC. It is translated as CASRREVNSGANVLTF.

The J gene is TRBJ1-2, the V gene TRBV7-9; 9 bases line up with TRBD1. This CDR3 region has 14 residues. Trimming cost V 5 bases and J 7 bases; bases outside gene matches: 8. Germline lookup yields CDR1 SEHNR and CDR2 FQNEAQ (reference sequence). In DNA form, the CDR3 reads TGTGCCAGCAGCCACGGACAGGGGATAGGTGGCTACACCTTC. This encodes CASSHGQGIGGYTF.

This clone was seen more than once but under ten times. The chain is built from TRBV4-1 and TRBJ1-5, with TRBD1 as a possible D gene (6 bases). Germline CDR1 is MGHRA and CDR2 is YSYEKL. V was shortened by 2 bases and J by 1 base, with 15 bases between the two germline ends. The CDR3 has 17 residues. CDR3 in DNA: TGCGCCAGCAGCCAACAGGGCGGGGGCACAAGCAATCAGCCCCAGCATTTT. It encodes CASSQQGGGTSNQPQHF.

The chain combines TRBV30 with TRBJ2-2; unclear D gene. V gave up 2 bases and J gave up 4 bases, with 5 bases separating them. Germline CDR1 reads GTSNPN; CDR2 reads SVGIG (reference sequence). This CDR3 comprises 12 residues. The CDR3 loop reads CAWSFITGELFF. The CDR3 DNA sequence: TGTGCCTGGAGTTTCATCACCGGGGAGCTGTTTTTT.

This clone occurred a few times. The CDR3 sequence is CASSSNGRGPYEQYF. The DNA for the CDR3 is TGTGCCAGCAGTTCCAACGGGAGGGGACCCTACGAGCAGTACTTC. This sequence joins TRBV7-9 and TRBJ2-7; 8 bases match TRBD2. From germline, CDR1 is SEHNR and CDR2 FQNEAQ (reference sequence). The CDR3 spans 15 residues. The trim removed 6 bases at V and 2 bases at J, leaving 9 bases unmatched.